The source of this TCR beta chain is a study of esophageal squamous cell carcinoma under preoperative chemotherapy. Documented time point: before preoperative PTX-NDP chemotherapy. TCRdb analysed the PCR reads with MiXCR anew, one entry per CDR3 protein. The top ten clones hold more than 50% of a sample with over 13,000 distinct CDR3 sequences, roughly 60% of them seen once. CDR3 length: 14 amino acids. Germline lookup yields CDR1 SGHTA and CDR2 FQGNSA. This sequence joins TRBV7-2 and TRBJ2-4; D perhaps matches TRBD2 (6 bases). The J call is doubtful: the DNA matches TRBJ2-7 better. The TCR sequence derives from a human donor with esophageal squamous cell carcinoma. The donor label of this sample is uncertain. Sampling was done from a patient given preoperative chemotherapy. CDR3 in DNA: TGTGCCAGCACCCTAGTCGGGGCGGGGAACGAGCAGTACTTC. It specifies CASTLVGAGNEQYF.